The 12 T cell receptor beta chains below were found in one sample sequenced in a study of OX40 agonist ivuxolimab in advanced cancers. Generated by immunoSEQ multiplex PCR, the TCRdb table keeps only in-frame clones and is missing some. This table holds roughly 64,000 clones, roughly 90% found once. Material: CD4+ or CD8+ T cells sorted from blood, obtained in a trial of the OX40 agonist ivuxolimab. The receptor set was obtained from an adult with an advanced solid tumor such as melanoma, head and neck, liver or kidney cancer.

V and J are TRBV19 and TRBJ1-3; 9 bases are shared with TRBD1. This CDR3 is built from 15 residues. V was pared by 6 bases and J by 1 base, with 4 bases of the junction left unmatched. Germline CDR1 LNHDA, CDR2 SQIVND (reference sequence). The CDR3 spells CASRHRGQSGNTIYF. The CDR3 DNA is TGTGCCAGTAGGCACAGGGGGCAATCTGGAAACACCATATATTTT.

The V gene is TRBV7-2, the J gene TRBJ1-2, with D possibly matching TRBD1 (5 bases). The germline CDR1 and CDR2 sequences are SGHTA and FQGNSA. CDR3 length: 13 amino acids. Trimming cost V 5 bases and J 6 bases, with 13 bases left between them. This CDR3 is CASSPGQRDGYTF. The CDR3 nucleotides are TGTGCCAGCAGCCCCGGACAAAGGGATGGCTACACCTTC.

The CDR3 sequence: CASSPPNFGGSHEQYF. The DNA for the CDR3 is TGTGCCAGCTCACCACCGAACTTTGGCGGGAGCCACGAGCAGTACTTC. V gene TRBV18 combines with J gene TRBJ2-7, with 7 nucleotides matching TRBD2. The CDR3 runs 16 residues. V lost 0 bases, J lost 5 bases, and 10 bases stayed unmatched. The V gene's germline CDR1 is KGHSH and CDR2 LQKENI.

This clone was seen just once. The chain has TRBV11-2 and TRBJ2-7, with 10 positions matching TRBD1. Germline V gene data show CDR1 as SGHAT and CDR2 as FQNNGV. CDR3 size: 15 residues. J gave up 1 base and V 6 bases, and 6 bases lay outside the gene matches. CDR3 loop: CASRSGTGVSYEQYF. The CDR3 region has the DNA TGTGCCAGCAGATCCGGGACAGGGGTATCCTACGAGCAGTACTTC.

This chain uses TRBV5-1 with TRBJ2-2; possible D gene TRBD1, 5 bases. Germline values: CDR1 SGHRS, CDR2 YFSETQ. This CDR3 contains 14 residues. Trimming pared 3 bases from V and 6 bases from J, leaving 12 bases between. CDR3 residues: CASSSPQGAGELFF. The DNA for the CDR3 is TGCGCCAGCAGCTCACCCCAAGGGGCCGGGGAGCTGTTTTTT. Looking up the rest from reference TRBV5-1 and TRBJ2-2 gives the full variable domain: KAGVTQTPRYLIKTRGQQVTLSCSPISGHRSVSWYQQTPGQGLQFLFEYFSETQRNKGNFPGRFSGRQFSNSRSEMNVSTLELGDSALYLCASSSPQGAGELFFGEGSRLTVL.

The V call is TRBV18, the J call TRBJ1-2, with 7 bases matching TRBD1. The CDR3 has 13 residues. CDR1 and CDR2 (germline): KGHSH, LQKENI. Unmatched junction bases numbered 4, after V lost 3 bases and J lost 6 bases. The CDR3 reads CASSPGTADGYTF. The CDR3 region has the DNA TGTGCCAGCTCACCCGGGACAGCCGATGGCTACACCTTC.

The rearrangement links TRBV6-4 to TRBJ2-2; D call uncertain. Per germline, CDR1 MRHNA and CDR2 SNTAGT. This CDR3 comprises 15 residues. Trimming stripped 0 bases from V and 6 bases from J, with 11 bases between. Here the CDR3 reads CASSDSQIGSGELFF. CDR3 in DNA: TGTGCCAGCAGTGACTCCCAGATAGGATCCGGGGAGCTGTTTTTT.

J is TRBJ1-2 and V is TRBV27; 7 bases fit TRBD1. The CDR3 spans 15 residues. Per germline, CDR1 MNHEY and CDR2 SMNVEV (reference sequence). J was trimmed by 0 bases and V by 9 bases; bases with no gene match: 10. The CDR3 protein is CARGGQTRPNYGYTF. The CDR3 DNA sequence: TGTGCCAGAGGGGGACAGACGCGACCTAACTATGGCTACACCTTC.

The rearrangement uses TRBV6-5 and TRBJ1-2; no reliable D call. Germline loops: CDR1 MNHEY, CDR2 SVGAGI. This CDR3 comprises 12 residues. Deletions cut 5 bases from V and 8 bases from J, with 12 bases between. The CDR3 region is CASSPHGEGYTF. DNA of the CDR3: TGTGCCAGCAGTCCCCACGGGGAGGGCTACACCTTC.

This rearrangement joins TRBV25-1 to TRBJ1-2; 9 nucleotides align to TRBD1. Germline-derived CDR1 and CDR2 are MGHDK and SYGVNS. After removal of 2 bases from V and 6 bases from J, the junction contained 10 bases not matched to a gene. CDR3 length: 16 residues. CDR3 loop: CASSEPGTGSSNGYTF. The CDR3 bases are TGTGCCAGCAGTGAACCCGGGACAGGGAGTAGTAATGGCTACACCTTC.

This rearrangement joins TRBV5-6 to TRBJ1-6, with TRBD1 identical over 8 bases. The CDR3 length is 14 residues. The junction had 8 bases not matched to a gene; V was cut back by 4 bases and J by 11 bases. Germline lookup yields CDR1 SGHDT and CDR2 YYEEEE. In DNA, the CDR3 is TGTGCCAGCAGCCACTTTCAGGGGGCGGCACCCCTCCACTTT. This translates into CASSHFQGAAPLHF.

The chain uses TRBV6-5 and TRBJ2-1; 11 bases are shared with TRBD1. The CDR3 runs 15 residues. With 1 base clipped from V and 8 bases from J, the junction kept 4 bases outside the gene matches. Germline V CDR1 and CDR2: MNHEY, SVGAGI. The CDR3 nucleotides read TGTGCCAGCAGTTACTTTCGGACAGGGGGCCATGAGCAGTTCTTC. Translating it yields CASSYFRTGGHEQFF.